Listed below are T cell receptor beta chains from one sample, sequenced in a study of a mutant IDH1 vaccine in newly diagnosed glioma. Profiled with immunoSEQ multiplex PCR; TCRdb holds only in-frame clones, not every one. Found here are tens of thousands of clones, 70% to 80% of them singletons; the top ten hold 9% to 15%. For these receptors, no antigen is known. The specimen was PBMCs, collected from a glioma patient whose treatment included an IDH1 peptide vaccine. All receptors derive from a man aged 35-49 years with glioma. The CDR3 runs from the conserved cysteine through the conserved F or W. D genes are given only for firm matches. A clone size is listed for some rows: how often the clone was seen (once, few, many), or a class if it is expanded.

V gene	D gene	clone size	J gene	CDR3 DNA	CDR3 protein
TRBV9	TRBD2	-	TRBJ2-7	TGTGCCAGCAGCCCCACCGGGACTAGCGGGGGGCACTCGTCCGAGCAGTACTTC	CASSPTGTSGGHSSEQYF
TRBV19	-	-	TRBJ1-6	TGTGCCAGTACTCACCGGGGGAGCTCCTATAATTCACCCCTCCACTTT	CASTHRGSSYNSPLHF
TRBV2	-	few	TRBJ2-4	TGTGCCAGCAGTGAAGGTGGAGGAGCAAACATTCAGTACTTC	CASSEGGGANIQYF
TRBV9	-	-	TRBJ2-3	TGTGCCAGCAGTTACTCGAGGGCAGATACGCAGTATTTT	CASSYSRADTQYF
TRBV5-1	-	few	TRBJ1-2	TGCGCCAGCAGCCTCCTCCAGGGCTCCGGTGGCTACACCTTC	CASSLLQGSGGYTF
TRBV15	-	-	TRBJ1-6	TGTGCCACCAGCAGAGACCACCAGGCCCCCGTCCTCCACTTT	CATSRDHQAPVLHF
TRBV6-5	-	-	TRBJ2-7	TGTGCCAGCAGCCGGACCGGCGCATTCTACGAGCAGTACTTC	CASSRTGAFYEQYF
TRBV6-5	TRBD1	few	TRBJ1-1	TGTGCCAGCAGCCCAGACAGGGCAGGGAACACTGAAGCTTTCTTT	CASSPDRAGNTEAFF
TRBV5-6	TRBD1	few	TRBJ1-1	TGTGCCAGCAGCTCCGGGACAGGGGATCTTGAAGCTTTCTTT	CASSSGTGDLEAFF
TRBV27	-	once	TRBJ2-1	TGTGCCAGCAGTTTTGGGGGTAGCTCCTACAATGAGCAGTTCTTC	CASSFGGSSYNEQFF
TRBV4-1	TRBD1	-	TRBJ1-2	TGCGCCAGCAGCCAAGATCCAGGACAGGGATCACTTGACTATGGCTACACCTTC	CASSQDPGQGSLDYGYTF
TRBV30	-	-	TRBJ2-3	TGTGCCTGGAGTGTATCGGGAAGTCGCGGGATGGGTACAGATACGCAGTATTTT	CAWSVSGSRGMGTDTQYF
TRBV11-2	TRBD2	-	TRBJ2-3	TGTGCCAGCAGCTTCCGTGGCAGCGGGAGAAAAGATACGCAGTATTTT	CASSFRGSGRKDTQYF
TRBV6-1	TRBD1	once	TRBJ2-5	TGTGCCAGCATAGGACAGGGACAGCAGTACTTC	CASIGQGQQYF
TRBV19	-	-	TRBJ2-1	TGTGCCAGTATGCAGGGTTCCTACAATGAGCAGTTCTTC	CASMQGSYNEQFF
TRBV5-1	-	once	TRBJ2-7	TGCGCCAGCAGCTTGTCTTGGACAGCGAGCTCCTACGAGCAGTACTTC	CASSLSWTASSYEQYF
TRBV2	-	-	TRBJ1-2	TGTGCCAGCAGTGAAGAGGAGGCTCCTAACTATGGCTACACCTTC	CASSEEEAPNYGYTF
TRBV9	TRBD1	-	TRBJ1-1	TGTGCCAGCAGCCTGTCCCACAGGGGGCTCACTGAAGCTTTCTTT	CASSLSHRGLTEAFF
TRBV9	TRBD1	-	TRBJ2-3	TGTGCCAGCAGCGTAGGGGACAGGCAGTTGGATACGCAGTATTTT	CASSVGDRQLDTQYF
TRBV4-3	TRBD1	-	TRBJ1-4	TGCGCCAGCAGCCAGACGTTGTGGACAGGGTATGAAAAACTGTTTTTT	CASSQTLWTGYEKLFF
TRBV6-6	TRBD1	few	TRBJ1-2	TGTGCCAGCAGATTCGACAGGGGGCAGGACTATGGCTACACCTTC	CASRFDRGQDYGYTF
TRBV9	-	few	TRBJ1-2	TGTGCCAGCAGCCCCCTCTCGGGGGGGCGCGGCTATGGCTACACCTTC	CASSPLSGGRGYGYTF
TRBV11-3	-	-	TRBJ1-2	TGTGCCAGCAGCGCGGACGGGAAGGGCTACACCTTC	CASSADGKGYTF
TRBV6-1	TRBD2	few	TRBJ2-7	TGTGCCAGCAGGATGCCGGGACTAGCGGCCTACGAGCAGTACTTC	CASRMPGLAAYEQYF
TRBV29-1	-	-	TRBJ2-7	TGCAGCGTTAGACGCGACTCCACCTACGAGCAGTACTTC	CSVRRDSTYEQYF
TRBV11-2	-	-	TRBJ1-1	TGTGCCAGCAGGGGGTTTAGGAGTCCTAACACTGAAGCTTTCTTT	CASRGFRSPNTEAFF
TRBV2	-	-	TRBJ2-1	TGTGCCAGCAGTTGGGACCAAGAGCAGTTCTTC	CASSWDQEQFF
TRBV7-2	-	-	TRBJ1-2	TGTGCCAGCAGCTCAACGGTGGGGGTCTATGGCTACACCTTC	CASSSTVGVYGYTF
TRBV5-1	-	-	TRBJ2-5	TGCGCCAGCAGCTTGGCAAGAGGGGGTCGTCAAGAGACCCAGTACTTC	CASSLARGGRQETQYF
TRBV2	-	-	TRBJ2-6	TGTGCCAGTCCTCGGGGCAAGAGCTCTGGGGCCAACGTCCTGACTTTC	CASPRGKSSGANVLTF